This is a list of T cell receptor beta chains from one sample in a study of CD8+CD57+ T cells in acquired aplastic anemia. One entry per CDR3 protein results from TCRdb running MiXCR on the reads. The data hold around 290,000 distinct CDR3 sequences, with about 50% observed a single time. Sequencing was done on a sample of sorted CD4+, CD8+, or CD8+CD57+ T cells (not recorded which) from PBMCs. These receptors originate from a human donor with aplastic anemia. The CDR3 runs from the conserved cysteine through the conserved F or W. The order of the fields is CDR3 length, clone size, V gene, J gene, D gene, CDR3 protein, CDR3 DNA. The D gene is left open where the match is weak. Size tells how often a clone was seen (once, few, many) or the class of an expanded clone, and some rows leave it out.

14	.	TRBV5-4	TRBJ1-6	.	CASSSGVRSSPLHF	TGTGCCAGCAGCTCCGGCGTCCGTTCTTCACCCCTCCACTTT
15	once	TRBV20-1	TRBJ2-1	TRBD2	CSAPIAGGRYNEQFF	TGCAGTGCTCCAATAGCGGGGGGGCGGTACAATGAGCAGTTCTTC
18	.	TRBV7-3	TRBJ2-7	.	CASSLRPADRSIPYEQYF	TGTGCCAGCAGCTTACGGCCCGCCGACCGTTCAATTCCCTACGAGCAGTACTTC
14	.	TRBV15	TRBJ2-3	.	CATSRGRPPDTQYF	TGTGCCACCAGCAGAGGGCGACCTCCCGATACGCAGTATTTT
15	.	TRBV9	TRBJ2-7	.	CASSVDTGETYEQYF	TGTGCCAGCAGCGTCGACACCGGGGAAACCTACGAGCAGTACTTC
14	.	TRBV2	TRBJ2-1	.	CASSNRLPYNEQFF	TGTGCCAGCAGTAACAGACTGCCCTACAATGAGCAGTTCTTC
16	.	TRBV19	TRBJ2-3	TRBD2	CASSILAGAGTDTQYF	TGTGCCAGTAGTATCCTAGCGGGGGCAGGCACAGATACGCAGTATTTT
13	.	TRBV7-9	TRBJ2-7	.	CASSSESAYGQYF	TGTGCCAGCAGCTCTGAGTCCGCCTACGGGCAGTACTTC
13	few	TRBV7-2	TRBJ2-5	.	CASSLGPAETQYF	TGTGCCAGCAGCTTGGGACCCGCGGAGACCCAGTACTTC
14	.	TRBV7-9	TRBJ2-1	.	CASSYAGQNNEQFF	TGTGCCAGCAGCTACGCGGGACAAAACAATGAGCAGTTCTTC
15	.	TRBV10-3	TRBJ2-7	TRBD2	CAISDIAGAGNEQYF	TGTGCCATCAGTGACATAGCGGGAGCGGGAAACGAGCAGTACTTC
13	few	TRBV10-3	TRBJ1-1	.	CAISESPGDEAFF	TGTGCCATCAGTGAGTCTCCAGGGGATGAAGCTTTCTTT
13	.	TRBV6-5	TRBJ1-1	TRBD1	CASMTGGGTEAFF	TGTGCCAGTATGACAGGGGGTGGCACTGAAGCTTTCTTT
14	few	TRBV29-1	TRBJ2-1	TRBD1	CSGPSAGGGDEQFF	TGCAGCGGCCCCTCAGCAGGGGGTGGTGATGAGCAGTTCTTC
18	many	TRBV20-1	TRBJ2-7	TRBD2	CSARGLAGYPDSSYEQYF	TGCAGTGCTAGAGGACTAGCGGGGTACCCCGATAGCTCCTACGAGCAGTACTTC
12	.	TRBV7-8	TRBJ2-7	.	CASSLGFGEQYF	TGTGCCAGCAGCTTGGGTTTCGGCGAGCAGTACTTC
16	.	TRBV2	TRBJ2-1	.	CASKPGSGLLPGTQFF	TGTGCCAGCAAACCAGGGAGCGGGCTCTTGCCGGGGACGCAGTTCTTC
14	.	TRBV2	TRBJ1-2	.	CASSGVGPIYGYAF	TGTGCCAGCAGTGGTGTGGGTCCGATCTATGGCTACGCCTTC
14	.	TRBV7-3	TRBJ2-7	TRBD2	CASSLAGANYEQYF	TGTGCCAGCAGCTTAGCGGGAGCAAACTACGAGCAGTACTTC
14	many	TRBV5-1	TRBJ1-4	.	CASSLRGGEEKLFF	TGCGCCAGCAGCTTGAGGGGGGGAGAAGAAAAACTGTTTTTT
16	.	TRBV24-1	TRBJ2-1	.	CATSDWAGNSYNEQFF	TGTGCCACCAGTGATTGGGCAGGGAATTCCTACAATGAGCAGTTCTTC
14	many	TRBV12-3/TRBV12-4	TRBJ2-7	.	CASSDRPKFYEQYF	TGTGCCAGCAGTGATCGCCCCAAATTTTACGAGCAGTACTTC
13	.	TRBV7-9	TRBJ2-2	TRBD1	CASRTGDTGELFF	TGTGCCAGCAGGACAGGGGACACCGGGGAGCTGTTTTTT
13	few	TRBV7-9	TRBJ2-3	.	CASSLADRDTQYF	TGTGCCAGCAGCTTAGCAGACAGGGATACGCAGTATTTT
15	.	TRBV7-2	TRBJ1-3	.	CASSFGPHSGNTIYF	TGTGCCAGCAGCTTTGGGCCACATTCTGGAAACACCATATATTTT
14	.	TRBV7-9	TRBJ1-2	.	CASSLSVRADGYTF	TGTGCCAGCAGTTTGTCTGTCAGGGCGGATGGCTACACCTTC